This entry lists 22 T cell receptor beta chains sequenced from one sample in a study of cytomegalovirus exposure and HLA in healthy donors. Primers for the PCR totalled 60 Vbeta and 13 Jbeta. Profiling relied on immunoSEQ multiplex PCR, and the TCRdb table lists in-frame clones only, not all of them. This sample yields under 130,000 clones, of which 75% to 90% are seen a single time; about 6.9% belongs to the top ten. What was sequenced was PBMCs. Receptors were obtained from a man aged 30-40 years in good health and CMV-seropositive.

CDR3 bases: TGTGCCAGCAGCCAAGAAGGTCGAGGGGGCGGCTACACCTTC. Its protein product is CASSQEGRGGGYTF. The gene calls are TRBV4-2 and TRBJ1-2; 7 nucleotides match TRBD1. The CDR3 spans 14 residues. Germline trimming cut 0 bases from V and 8 bases from J; bases unmatched to any gene: 6. Germline values: CDR1 LGHNA, CDR2 YNFKEQ.

The CDR3 spells CASSSGGRASAFF. CDR3 DNA sequence: TGTGCCAGCAGTTCAGGGGGACGGGCTTCGGCTTTCTTT. The chain has TRBV27 and TRBJ1-1, with TRBD1 matching 7 bases. This CDR3 has 13 amino acids. In germline, CDR1 is MNHEY, CDR2 SMNVEV (reference sequence). After removal of 4 bases from V and 11 bases from J, the junction contained 10 bases not matched to a gene.

The genes are TRBV18 and TRBJ1-1; perhaps TRBD1 as D (6 bases). V lost 6 bases and J lost 2, with 13 bases in between. CDR1 KGHSH and CDR2 LQKENI come from the germline V gene. This CDR3 spans 14 amino acids. Here the CDR3 DNA reads TGTGCCAGCTCCACACAGGGTACAAACACTGAAGCTTTCTTT. Amino acids: CASSTQGTNTEAFF.

This clone occurred a few times. This CDR3 is also generated by other DNA sequences in the sample. The chain links TRBV7-2 to TRBJ2-7, with D uncertain. This CDR3 comprises 11 residues. The V and J ends lost 5 bases and 2 bases respectively, with 4 bases between them. CDR1 SGHTA and CDR2 FQGNSA come from the germline V gene. The CDR3 loop reads CASSPAYEQYF. In nucleotides, the CDR3 is TGTGCCAGCAGCCCGGCCTACGAGCAGTACTTC. The variable domain in full, completed from reference TRBV7-2 and TRBJ2-7, reads GAGVSQSPSNKVTEKGKDVELRCDPISGHTALYWYRQSLGQGLEFLIYFQGNSAPDKSGLPSDRFSAERTGGSVSTLTIQRTQQEDSAVYLCASSPAYEQYFGPGTRLTVT.

This chain links TRBV5-1 with TRBJ1-2, with D maybe TRBD1 (5 bases). Germline-derived CDR1 and CDR2 are SGHRS and YFSETQ. The CDR3 covers 15 residues. V gave up 0 bases and J gave up 4 bases, with 13 bases separating them. The CDR3: CASSLESGPPYGYTF. The CDR3, as DNA: TGCGCCAGCAGCTTGGAGTCAGGGCCCCCCTATGGCTACACCTTC.

This sequence joins TRBV11-2 and TRBJ2-7, with 8 bases identical to TRBD1. CDR3 length: 16 amino acids. Germline loops: CDR1 SGHAT, CDR2 FQNNGV. V lost 1 base, J lost 1 base, and 6 bases stayed unmatched. CDR3 amino acids: CASSLGPRDRSYEQYF. CDR3 sequence (DNA): TGTGCCAGCAGCTTAGGCCCCCGGGACAGGTCCTACGAGCAGTACTTC.

This chain joins TRBV2 and TRBJ1-2; 9 bases align to TRBD1. J was trimmed by 2 bases and V by 5 bases; bases with no gene match: 9. The CDR3 is 16 residues long. Germline V CDR1 and CDR2: SNHLY, FYNNEI. CDR3 protein: CASSSRDRVRNYGYTF. The CDR3 DNA sequence: TGTGCCAGCAGTAGTCGGGACAGGGTGAGAAACTATGGCTACACCTTC.

The chain joins TRBV30 to TRBJ2-7; a weak D match, TRBD1 (6 bases). Germline V lookup: CDR1 GTSNPN, CDR2 SVGIG (reference sequence). The CDR3 spans 11 residues. Trimming removed 8 bases from V and 6 bases from J, with 14 bases in between. The CDR3 bases are TGTGCCAGCACCACAGGGACCGAGCAGTACTTC. Translating it yields CASTTGTEQYF.

The chain joins TRBV4-3 to TRBJ1-4, with 7 bases lining up with TRBD1. In germline, CDR1 is LGHNA, CDR2 YSLEER. The CDR3 extends over 15 amino acids. The junction had 5 bases not matched to a gene; V was cut back by 2 bases and J by 5 bases. CDR3: CASSQHGQENEKLFF. CDR3 coding DNA: TGCGCCAGCAGCCAACACGGACAGGAGAATGAAAAACTGTTTTTT.

J is TRBJ1-4 and V is TRBV30, with D possibly TRBD1 on 6 matching bases. CDR1 and CDR2 from the germline V gene are GTSNPN and SVGIG (reference sequence). There are 16 residues in the CDR3. V gave up 0 bases and J gave up 0 bases, with 11 bases separating them. CDR3 sequence: CAWSVGAKATNEKLFF. The CDR3 DNA sequence: TGTGCCTGGAGTGTGGGGGCCAAGGCAACTAATGAAAAACTGTTTTTT.

The rearrangement uses TRBV6-1 and TRBJ2-3; D may be TRBD1 (5 bases). In germline, CDR1 is MNHNS, CDR2 SASEGT. Trimming shortened V by 2 bases and J by 7 bases, and 13 bases separated the two germline ends. This CDR3 spans 14 amino acids. The CDR3 DNA is TGTGCCAGCAGTGAAACTCTGGGGCCCTATACGCAGTATTTT. Amino acids: CASSETLGPYTQYF.

This chain connects TRBV7-9 to TRBJ2-7; tentatively, D is TRBD1 (5 bases). Per germline, CDR1 SEHNR and CDR2 FQNEAQ (reference sequence). CDR3 length equals 13 residues. V lost 3 bases, J lost 2 bases, and 8 bases lay in between. The CDR3 reads CASSFPTAYEQYF. The CDR3 coding sequence is TGTGCCAGCAGCTTCCCGACAGCCTACGAGCAGTACTTC. Variable domain in full (rest from reference TRBV7-9 and TRBJ2-7): DTGVSQNPRHKITKRGQNVTFRCDPISEHNRLYWYRQTLGQGPEFLTYFQNEAQLEKSRLLSDRFSAERPKGSFSTLEIQRTEQGDSAMYLCASSFPTAYEQYFGPGTRLTVT.

This sequence joins TRBV30 and TRBJ2-2, with D hard to call. The CDR3 extends over 14 amino acids. Trimming took off 1 base at V and 6 bases at J, with 12 bases between the two ends. Germline V gives CDR1 GTSNPN, CDR2 SVGIG (reference sequence). CDR3 DNA: TGTGCCTGGAGTGAGGCTAGTCACCCCGGGGAGCTGTTTTTT. Translation: CAWSEASHPGELFF.

The V call is TRBV2, the J call TRBJ1-6, with unresolved D. Trimming took off 8 bases at V and 5 bases at J, with 10 bases between the two ends. CDR1 and CDR2 from the germline V gene are SNHLY and FYNNEI. The CDR3 extends over 13 amino acids. The CDR3 coding sequence is TGTGCCAGCCTAGGCAAGAATAATTCACCCCTCCACTTT. As protein: CASLGKNNSPLHF.

The gene calls are TRBV28 and TRBJ2-1; 8 nucleotides match TRBD1. Trimming removed 4 bases from V and 8 bases from J; junction bases left unmatched: 19. The V gene's germline CDR1 is MDHEN and CDR2 SYDVKM. CDR3 length: 18 residues. In DNA, the CDR3 is TGTGCCAGCAGTTCCCCTCCCTTGACAGGGGCGGGTTGGGATGAGCAGTTCTTC. It codes for CASSSPPLTGAGWDEQFF.

This chain connects TRBV4-2 to TRBJ1-2; D remains ambiguous. The ends were cut back, 0 bases at V and 4 bases at J, with 6 bases in the middle. This CDR3 has 13 residues. Germline values: CDR1 LGHNA, CDR2 YNFKEQ. The CDR3 spells CASSQDNGYGYTF. DNA for the CDR3: TGTGCCAGCAGCCAAGATAACGGCTATGGCTACACCTTC.

The chain recombines TRBV18 with TRBJ1-5, with D possibly matching TRBD1 (6 bases). This CDR3 spans 15 amino acids. CDR1 and CDR2 from the germline V gene are KGHSH and LQKENI. The ends were cut back, 4 bases at V and 2 bases at J, with 12 bases in the middle. CDR3 amino acids: CASSQGGIGNQPQHF. For the CDR3, the DNA is TGTGCCAGCTCACAAGGGGGTATCGGCAATCAGCCCCAGCATTTT. The entire variable domain, with the rest obtained from reference TRBV18 and TRBJ1-5, is as follows: NAGVMQNPRHLVRRRGQEARLRCSPMKGHSHVYWYRQLPEEGLKFMVYLQKENIIDESGMPKERFSAEFPKEGPSILRIQQVVRGDSAAYFCASSQGGIGNQPQHFGDGTRLSIL.

The gene calls are TRBV28 and TRBJ1-2; D is possibly TRBD1 (5 bases). In germline, CDR1 is MDHEN, CDR2 SYDVKM. Trimming left V 5 bases short and J 3 bases short, with 16 bases between. The CDR3 length is 15 residues. The CDR3 DNA reads as TGTGCCAGCAGTACCGCGAAGGGGTGGGACTATGGCTACACCTTC. Protein product: CASSTAKGWDYGYTF.

The chain joins TRBV7-6 to TRBJ1-1; 8 nucleotides match TRBD1. Germline V gene sequence: CDR1 SGHVS, CDR2 FNYEAQ. The CDR3 sequence is 17 residues long. V lost 5 bases and J lost 4; bases outside the gene matches: 15. In DNA, the CDR3 is TGTGCCAGCAGCCCCACCGCAGGGGGCGGGCTAGGCACTGAAGCTTTCTTT. It is translated as CASSPTAGGGLGTEAFF.

This clone has just a few counts. The chain uses TRBV19 and TRBJ2-7; TRBD2 matches at 7 bases. Germline V CDR1 and CDR2: LNHDA, SQIVND (reference sequence). Losses at the gene ends were 3 bases for V and 6 bases for J; bases not matched to a gene: 8. The CDR3 has 14 residues. The CDR3 DNA follows: TGTGCCAGTAGTATTGCCAGCGGGGTTGGCGAGCAGTACTTC. It translates to CASSIASGVGEQYF.

This rearrangement joins TRBV19 to TRBJ1-5; D is perhaps TRBD1 (5 bases). V dropped 1 base and J dropped 0 bases, with 10 bases sitting between them. In germline, CDR1 is LNHDA, CDR2 SQIVND (reference sequence). The CDR3 spans 16 residues. CDR3 nucleotides: TGTGCCAGTAGTATAGGACAGTCCCATAGCAATCAGCCCCAGCATTTT. Protein sequence: CASSIGQSHSNQPQHF.

V usage is TRBV5-4 and J usage is TRBJ1-1; no clear D gene. CDR1 and CDR2 from the germline V gene are SGHNT and YYREEE (reference sequence). The CDR3 length is 17 residues. Trimming cost V 0 bases and J 0 bases, with 15 bases left between them. The CDR3 is CASSLVDFASLNTEAFF. In DNA form, the CDR3 reads TGTGCCAGCAGCTTGGTGGACTTCGCCTCTCTGAACACTGAAGCTTTCTTT. The variable domain in full, with the rest retrieved from reference TRBV5-4 and TRBJ1-1, is ETGVTQSPTHLIKTRGQQVTLRCSSQSGHNTVSWYQQALGQGPQFIFQYYREEENGRGNFPPRFSGLQFPNYSSELNVNALELDDSALYLCASSLVDFASLNTEAFFGQGTRLTVV.